The sequence of this T cell receptor (beta chain) was determined in a study of early stage breast cancer tumors. Study as a whole: Most invasive tumors, about 75% of the 16, were ER+/PR+/HER2-. Study conclusions and caveats: Compared with adjacent normal breast tissue, tumors showed roughly 2.5-fold greater T cell density and higher clonality. In about 90% of the 16 patients, blood comparison separated tumor from normal breast.

Each sample had two DNA replicates, approximately 0.5 ug blood or around 1.5 ug tissue. Method: immunoSEQ multiplex PCR; TCRdb's copy keeps in-frame clones and lacks some. The sample contains approximately 10,000 clones, roughly 60% of which appear only once. As regards this clone: What it recognizes is unknown.

V was pared by 6 bases and J by 3 bases, with 15 bases between. Germline V lookup: CDR1 SNHLY, CDR2 FYNNEI. This CDR3 is 15 amino acids long. Material for sequencing was breast tumor tissue. The receptor was derived from a person aged 60 to 70 with breast cancer. V gene TRBV2 combines with J gene TRBJ1-5; perhaps TRBD1 as D (6 bases). The CDR3 DNA is TGTGCCAGCAGGAGGGGGGTAGGCCTCAATCAGCCCCAGCATTTT. Protein product: CASRRGVGLNQPQHF.